This TCR beta chain was retrieved from a study of T cells in Graves' hyperthyroidism and ophthalmopathy. General study results and limits: Ophthalmopathy prediction by the model preceded onset by a median roughly 6 months.

Uncontrolled infection, other autoimmune disease, pregnancy or lactation led to exclusion. This clonotype was picked up many times. Antigen unknown. J was trimmed by 10 bases and V by 7 bases; bases with no gene match: 6. The CDR3 runs 14 residues. What was amplified from RNA transcripts were TCR beta CDR3 regions. The primer set for the first-round RT-PCR of the TCR CDR3 was HTBI. TCRdb re-derived calls from the multiplex PCR reads in MiXCR, one entry per CDR3 protein. The sample includes roughly 510,000 distinct CDR3 sequences, 46% of them seen just once. The receptor was isolated from an adult woman with Graves' disease, either hyperthyroidism or ophthalmopathy (not recorded which). V is TRBV12-3 or TRBV12-4 and J is TRBJ1-6; TRBD1 aligns across 11 bases. Sequencing was carried out using peripheral blood or thyroid tissue (not recorded which). This CDR3 reads CASNGGTGGSPLHF. The CDR3 DNA is TGTGCCAGCAACGGGGGGACAGGGGGGTCACCCCTCCACTTT.